These 3 T cell receptor beta chains share one sample of origin, sequenced in a study of blood T cell repertoires in COVID-19 (dated by TCRdb to about 2020). Libraries were built with the immunoSEQ multiplex PCR assay. TCRdb mirrors the immuneACCESS table, restricted to in-frame sequences. Some clones are absent from its copies; in checked studies, under half trace to an unresolved V gene, and the reason for the others is unknown. This sample holds around 360,000 clones; approximately 89% were observed only once. Clones ranked in the top ten supply around 2% of the sample. Sequenced material: PBMCs or T cells enriched from blood (not recorded which). The receptors come from a man in his forties in a cohort exposed to, infected with or recovered from COVID-19 (not recorded which).

The chain combines TRBV30 with TRBJ1-4; D may be TRBD1 (5 bases). This CDR3 is built from 13 residues. Germline V gene data show CDR1 as GTSNPN and CDR2 as SVGIG (reference sequence). V gave up 1 base and J gave up 5 bases, with 8 bases separating them. The CDR3 DNA follows: TGTGCCTGGAGTGATCGACAGAATGAAAAACTGTTTTTT. The encoded protein is CAWSDRQNEKLFF.

The V call is TRBV4-2, the J call TRBJ1-4; D is unclear. Trimming took off 4 bases at V and 0 bases at J, with 18 bases between the two ends. The germline V gene encodes CDR1 LGHNA and CDR2 YNFKEQ. The CDR3 covers 18 residues. The CDR3 loop is CASSLRGRIDATNEKLFF. The CDR3 DNA reads as TGTGCCAGCAGCCTCCGGGGAAGAATTGATGCAACTAATGAAAAACTGTTTTTT.

The chain recombines TRBV27 with TRBJ2-1; possible D gene TRBD1, 5 bases. V was shortened by 1 base and J by 1 base, with 8 bases between the two germline ends. Germline values: CDR1 MNHEY, CDR2 SMNVEV (reference sequence). The CDR3 is made up of 15 amino acids. CDR3 sequence (DNA): TGTGCCAGCAGTTTATTCCAGGGATCCTACAATGAGCAGTTCTTC. As protein: CASSLFQGSYNEQFF.